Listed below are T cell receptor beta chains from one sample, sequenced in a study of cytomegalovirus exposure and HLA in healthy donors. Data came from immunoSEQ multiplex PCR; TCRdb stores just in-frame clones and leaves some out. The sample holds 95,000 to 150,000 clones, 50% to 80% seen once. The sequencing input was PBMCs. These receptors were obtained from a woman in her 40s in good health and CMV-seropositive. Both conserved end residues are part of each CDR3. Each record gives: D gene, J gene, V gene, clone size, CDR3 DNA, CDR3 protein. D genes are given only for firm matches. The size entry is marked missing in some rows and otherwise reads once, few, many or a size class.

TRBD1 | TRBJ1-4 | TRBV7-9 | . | TGTGCCAGCAGCTTAGCAGCCGGGACAGGGAATGAAAAACTGTTTTTT | CASSLAAGTGNEKLFF
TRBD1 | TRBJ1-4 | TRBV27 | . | TGTGCCAGCAGTTTGCTGGGACAGGGGAACGAAAAACTGTTTTTT | CASSLLGQGNEKLFF
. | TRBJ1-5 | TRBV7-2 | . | TGTGCCAGCAGCTTAGCGGGGCCTACCAATCAGCCCCAGCATTTT | CASSLAGPTNQPQHF
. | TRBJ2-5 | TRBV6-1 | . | TGTGCCAGCAGTGGAATGCGCTCAATGGTGACCCAGTACTTC | CASSGMRSMVTQYF
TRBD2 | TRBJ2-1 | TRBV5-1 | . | TGCGCCAGCAGCTTGGTAGCGGGAGGGCCAAATGAGCAGTTCTTC | CASSLVAGGPNEQFF
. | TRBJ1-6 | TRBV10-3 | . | TGTGCCACCGTAGGGGAGGGACGGTCACCCCTCCACTTT | CATVGEGRSPLHF
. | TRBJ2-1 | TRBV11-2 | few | TGTGCCAGCAGCTTACAGGGGATCGGCGATGAGCAGTTCTTC | CASSLQGIGDEQFF
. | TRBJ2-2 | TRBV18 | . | TGTGCCAGCTCACACGGGACACACACCGGGGAGCTGTTTTTT | CASSHGTHTGELFF
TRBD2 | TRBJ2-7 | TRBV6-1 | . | TGTGCCAGCAGCCTTCGGGGGGTCGGAACCTACGAGCAGTACTTC | CASSLRGVGTYEQYF
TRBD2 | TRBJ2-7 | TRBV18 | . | TGTGCCAGCTCACCCAGCGGGGGGCAAACCTACGAGCAGTACTTC | CASSPSGGQTYEQYF
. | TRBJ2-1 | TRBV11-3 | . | TGTGCCAGCAGCCGCCGGGACTTCGTATCGGGTGAGCAGTTCTTC | CASSRRDFVSGEQFF
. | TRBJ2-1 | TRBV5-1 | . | TGCGCCAGCAGGGTCCCCGGGGGCTCCTACAATGAGCAGTTCTTC | CASRVPGGSYNEQFF
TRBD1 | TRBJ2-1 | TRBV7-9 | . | TGTGCCACCTACACATCTGGGACAGGGTCTAATGAGCAGTTCTTC | CATYTSGTGSNEQFF
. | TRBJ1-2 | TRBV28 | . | TGTGCCACCGGGGGGAACTATGGCTACACCTTC | CATGGNYGYTF
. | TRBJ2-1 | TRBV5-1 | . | TGCGCCAGCAGCCCAAACTACAATGAGCAGTTCTTC | CASSPNYNEQFF
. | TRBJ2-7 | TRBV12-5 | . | TGTGCTAGTGGTTTGGAAGCACCTACAGACGAGCAGTACTTC | CASGLEAPTDEQYF
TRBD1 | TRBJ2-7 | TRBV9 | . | TGTGCCAGCAGCGTAGATATTGGGGACAGGGGTCTTGTAAAGCAGTACTTC | CASSVDIGDRGLVKQYF
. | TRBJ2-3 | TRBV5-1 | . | TGCGCCAGCAGCTTGGATCAGGGTACAGATACGCAGTATTTT | CASSLDQGTDTQYF
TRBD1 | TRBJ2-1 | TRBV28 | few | TGTGCCAGCAGCCAGGGGGACGCCTACAATGAGCAGTTCTTC | CASSQGDAYNEQFF
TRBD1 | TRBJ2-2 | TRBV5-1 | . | TGCGCCAGCAGCTCACAGGGGGCGGGAACACCCGGGGAGCTGTTTTTT | CASSSQGAGTPGELFF
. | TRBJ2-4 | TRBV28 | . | TGTGCCAGCAGTCCAGGACACCCGAACATTCAGTACTTC | CASSPGHPNIQYF
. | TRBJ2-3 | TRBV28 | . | TGTGCCAGCAGTTTAGTTTTGAGGGACACAGATACGCAGTATTTT | CASSLVLRDTDTQYF
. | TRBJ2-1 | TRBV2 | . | TGTGCCAGCAGTGACGCGGGAATGGGTTACAATGAGCAGTTCTTC | CASSDAGMGYNEQFF
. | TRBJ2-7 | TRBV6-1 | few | TGTGCCAGCAGTGCCACAGCCCCCAGGCCCTACGAGCAGTACTTC | CASSATAPRPYEQYF
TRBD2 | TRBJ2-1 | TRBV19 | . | TGTGCCAGTAGGGTCTGGACTAGCGGCCTAGAGCAGTTCTTC | CASRVWTSGLEQFF
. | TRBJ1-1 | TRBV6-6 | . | TGTGCCGGGTCGACAGCCTTGAACACTGAAGCTTTCTTT | CAGSTALNTEAFF
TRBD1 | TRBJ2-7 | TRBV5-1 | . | TGCGCCAGCAGCTTGGGTCGGGTGGGACAGGGGGCTGGCGAGCAGTACTTC | CASSLGRVGQGAGEQYF
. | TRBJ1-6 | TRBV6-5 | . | TGTGCCAGCAGTTACTCCGGAGGAATGGGTAATTCACCCCTCCACTTT | CASSYSGGMGNSPLHF
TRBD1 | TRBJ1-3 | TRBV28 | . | TGTGCCAGCAAGACAGGGGGGTGGACTGGAAACACCATATATTTT | CASKTGGWTGNTIYF
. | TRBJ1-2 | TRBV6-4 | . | TGTGCCAGCGGACTTCCGCCGTGGAATCCCTTGGGCTACACCTTC | CASGLPPWNPLGYTF
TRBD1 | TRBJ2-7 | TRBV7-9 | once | TGTTCCAGCAGCCTCATACCCTCGACAGGGAACTACGAGCAGTACTTC | CSSSLIPSTGNYEQYF
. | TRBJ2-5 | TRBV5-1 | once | TGCGCCAGCAGCTTGGGGGACAAGAGCGGAGAGACCCAGTACTTC | CASSLGDKSGETQYF
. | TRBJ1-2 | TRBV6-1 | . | TGTGCCAGCAGTCTAGACCTGAAAGCTAACTATGGCTACACCTTC | CASSLDLKANYGYTF
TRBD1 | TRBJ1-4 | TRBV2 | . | TGTGCCAGCAGTTCCACAGGGGTCACTAATGAAAAACTGTTTTTT | CASSSTGVTNEKLFF
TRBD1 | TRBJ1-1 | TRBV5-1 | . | TGCGCCAGCAGCCCCGGGACAGCGAACACTGAAGCTTTCTTT | CASSPGTANTEAFF
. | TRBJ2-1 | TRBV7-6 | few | TGTGCCAGCAGCCCGCGGCTAGAGGATTTCAATGAGCAGTTCTTC | CASSPRLEDFNEQFF
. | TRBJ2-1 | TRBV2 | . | TGTGCCAGCAGGGAGGGGGCTTCCTACATCAAGGGGCAGTTCTTC | CASREGASYIKGQFF
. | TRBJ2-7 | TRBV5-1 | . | TGCGCCAGCAGCTTACGGACACCAACCTACGAGCAGTACTTC | CASSLRTPTYEQYF
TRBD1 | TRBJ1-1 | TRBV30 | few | TGTGCCTGGGTACTATTGACAGGGGCGGAAGCTTTCTTT | CAWVLLTGAEAFF
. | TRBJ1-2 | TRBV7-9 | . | TGTGCCAGCAGCCCAACGCAGACAGGAGGCTACACCTTC | CASSPTQTGGYTF
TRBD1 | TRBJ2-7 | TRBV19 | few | TGTGCCAGTAGTAGGGGACAGGGGATTTACGAGCAGTACTTC | CASSRGQGIYEQYF
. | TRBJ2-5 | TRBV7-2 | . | TGTGCCAGCACCCCTGTGGGGGGGCTTTTGGAGACCCAGTACTTC | CASTPVGGLLETQYF
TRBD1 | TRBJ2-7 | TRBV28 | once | TGTGCCAGCAGTTTCTTGTCGACAGGGCCTAAAGGTTACGAGCAGTACTTC | CASSFLSTGPKGYEQYF
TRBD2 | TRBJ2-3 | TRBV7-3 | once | TGTGCCAGCAGCGCGACTAGCGGGAGAACAGATACGCAGTATTTT | CASSATSGRTDTQYF
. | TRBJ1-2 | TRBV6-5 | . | TGTGCCAGCACCCCGGAGGTTGGCTATGGCTACACCTTC | CASTPEVGYGYTF
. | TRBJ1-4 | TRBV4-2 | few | TGTGCCAGCAGCCAAGTGAGAGGCGGGGGTGAAAAACTGTTTTTT | CASSQVRGGGEKLFF
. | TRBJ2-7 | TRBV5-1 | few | TGCGCCAGCAGCTTGGCGGCAGGGCACGAGCAGTACTTC | CASSLAAGHEQYF
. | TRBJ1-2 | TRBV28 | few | TGTGCCAGCAGTTTCGGCCCAGGGGGCTACACCTTC | CASSFGPGGYTF
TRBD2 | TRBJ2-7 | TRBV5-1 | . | TGCGCCAGCAGCGTGCGGGGGTCCTACGAGCAGTACTTC | CASSVRGSYEQYF
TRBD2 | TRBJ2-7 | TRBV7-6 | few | TGTGCCAGCAGTCGAGGGACTAGCGTTAACTACGAGCAGTACTTC | CASSRGTSVNYEQYF
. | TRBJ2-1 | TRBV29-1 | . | TGCAGCGTTGATTTGCCAGGGCAACACAATGAGCAGTTCTTC | CSVDLPGQHNEQFF
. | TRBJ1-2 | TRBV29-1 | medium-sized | TGCAGCGTTGAAGATCTCCAGTATGGCTACACCTTC | CSVEDLQYGYTF